This is a list of T cell receptor beta chains from one sample in a study of T-cell reconstitution after alpha-beta-depleted transplantation in children. Via MiXCR, TCRdb re-called the PCR reads, giving one row per CDR3 protein. In the table there are over 7,500 distinct CDR3 sequences, roughly 13% of which are singletons. The source material was PBMCs, mostly from graft donor cells, sampled 60 days after TCRalphabeta/CD19-depleted stem cell transplant. The receptors shown here come from a patient between 2 and 9 years old who had a stem cell transplant for inherited bone marrow failure, so the T cells may come from the graft donor. The conserved cysteine and the conserved F or W are not part of the CDR3 here. Each record gives: V gene, J gene, CDR3 protein.

>TRBV4-3|TRBJ1-5
ASSQDWFGDQPQH
>TRBV9|TRBJ1-1
ASSVGRAGNTEAF
>TRBV10-3|TRBJ2-7
AISEVLGDQEQY
>TRBV7-3|TRBJ2-1
ASTNPSYNEQF
>TRBV7-9|TRBJ1-1
ASSSGVLNTEAF
>TRBV20-1|TRBJ2-1
SARDAGDGEQF
>TRBV6-5|TRBJ1-1
ASSYDRRNTEAF
>TRBV27|TRBJ2-5
ASSFTGTAQETQY
>TRBV24-1|TRBJ2-2
ATFDGNTGELF
>TRBV11-2|TRBJ2-7
ASSPTGRGSPY
>TRBV19|TRBJ2-1
ASSIVEEAGNEQF
>TRBV7-3|TRBJ2-2
ASSPTGDTGELF
>TRBV6-4|TRBJ2-2
ASRSRLGLAGPDPQNTGELF
>TRBV5-1|TRBJ1-2
ASSLDRGPANYGYT
>TRBV7-2|TRBJ2-5
ASSFQVSLGYQETQY
>TRBV18|TRBJ2-3
ASSPTTSGPSTDTQY
>TRBV5-4|TRBJ1-1
ASSLSRGTEAF
>TRBV20-1|TRBJ2-3
SARVGAATDTQY
>TRBV29-1|TRBJ1-1
SVVDRTEAF
>TRBV5-1|TRBJ2-2
ASTFRGEDTGELF
>TRBV10-3|TRBJ2-3
AISESRDTQY
>TRBV20-1|TRBJ2-1
SAALRLLSYNEQF
>TRBV24-1|TRBJ2-3
ATSDRDRTTDTQY
>TRBV7-9|TRBJ2-1
ASSPLGGRHNEQF
>TRBV4-2|TRBJ1-5
ASSPRMSRGSQPQH
>TRBV5-1|TRBJ1-1
ASSTRGHTEAF
>TRBV20-1|TRBJ1-5
SAISRDSNQPQH
>TRBV7-2|TRBJ2-3
ASSRGLAGGSTQY
>TRBV7-7|TRBJ2-1
ASSLDGPWDGGYNEQF
>TRBV27|TRBJ2-3
ASSLGLLTDTQY
>TRBV29-1|TRBJ1-6
SVAMGTGNSPLH
>TRBV5-1|TRBJ2-7
ASSLGWGSYEQY
>TRBV5-1|TRBJ2-5
ASSFRQGSQETQY
>TRBV5-1|TRBJ2-1
ASSPTLPGLGDNEQF
>TRBV2|TRBJ1-3
ASSPPRVSGNTIY
>TRBV9|TRBJ2-1
ASSVARGGYNEQF
>TRBV4-2|TRBJ2-5
ASSQEDWGGRTQY
>TRBV4-3|TRBJ2-7
ASSQGHRGEEQY
>TRBV3-1|TRBJ2-1
ATCPPKWLAGPTEQF
>TRBV12-3/TRBV12-4|TRBJ1-2
ASTSSDRESYGYT
>TRBV9|TRBJ2-3
ASSPYWTSGGASDTQY
>TRBV29-1|TRBJ2-3
SVEGGLRSTDTQY
>TRBV7-9|TRBJ2-1
ASSLFSFQNEQF
>TRBV9|TRBJ2-3
ASSSSQGGGTQY
>TRBV20-1|TRBJ2-3
SARGGTDTQY
>TRBV29-1|TRBJ1-1
SVEGGRSEAF
>TRBV9|TRBJ2-7
ASSLQPGQSSYEQY
>TRBV5-1|TRBJ2-3
ASSLGVLAGDGDTQY
>TRBV5-5|TRBJ1-5
ASSLAGQRLSNQPQH
>TRBV7-9|TRBJ2-7
ASSLLGQGNEQY
>TRBV20-1|TRBJ1-6
SARFPGTGRLRGSPLH
>TRBV5-1|TRBJ2-1
ASSLGYSSYNEQF
>TRBV27|TRBJ1-2
ASSPGSVGGYT
>TRBV4-3|TRBJ1-1
ASSQVFWTGGTEAF
>TRBV20-1|TRBJ2-6
SATGTAPVLT
>TRBV9|TRBJ2-1
ASSPGSGRPLNEQF